A single T cell receptor beta chain is shown here with its context. As originally analysed: Reference gene primers were amplified, and this amplification served to estimate nucleated cell counts. Sequencing was performed with immunoSEQ multiplex PCR; in TCRdb, only in-frame clones are kept and a portion is missing. That table is the source of V, J and clone size, and D and trimming were worked out from the DNA. The sample shows over 250,000 clones, 65% to 90% of them seen only once. This entry is derived from a study of blood T cell repertoires in COVID-19. On the study more broadly: Acute and convalescent COVID-19 samples came from the United States, Italy and Spain. The analysed material was cDNA or gDNA that came from T cells, B-cell-depleted T cells, or PBMCs.

Germline CDR1 is MRHNA and CDR2 is SNTAGT. Losses at the gene ends were 5 bases for V and 7 bases for J; bases not matched to a gene: 4. The CDR3 spans 13 residues. The J gene is TRBJ2-2, the V gene TRBV6-4; 7 nucleotides align to TRBD1. This clonotype was sampled from a human donor in a cohort sampled during active COVID-19. Sequenced: peripheral blood. The CDR3 sequence: CASSPQGNGELFF. The CDR3 DNA sequence: TGTGCCAGCAGTCCACAGGGGAACGGGGAGCTGTTTTTT.